One and the same sample provided the 13 T cell receptor beta chains below, sequenced in a study of cytomegalovirus exposure and HLA in healthy donors. Researchers ran the PCR with 60 Vbeta and 13 Jbeta primers. Assay: immunoSEQ multiplex PCR; the TCRdb copy retains only in-frame clones and omits some. The sample gives under 200,000 clones, roughly 87% of which show up once; 0.65% to 0.9% is in the top ten. Sequencing was done on a sample of PBMCs. These receptors were obtained from a woman aged 25 to 39 in good health and CMV-seronegative.

The chain recombines TRBV28 with TRBJ2-2; 11 bases fit TRBD2. Losses at the gene ends were 2 bases for V and 3 bases for J; bases not matched to a gene: 8. Germline CDR1 is MDHEN and CDR2 is SYDVKM. The CDR3 has 18 residues. DNA for the CDR3: TGTGCCAGCAGTTTAGTTGAACTAGCGGGAGAGCACACCGGGGAGCTGTTTTTT. Its translation: CASSLVELAGEHTGELFF.

CDR3 region: CASKRTGGENEKLFF. CDR3 nucleotide sequence: TGCGCCAGCAAAAGGACAGGGGGTGAAAATGAAAAACTGTTTTTT. The chain is built from TRBV5-1 and TRBJ1-4, with 10 bases identical to TRBD1. V lost 6 bases, J lost 5 bases, and 7 bases stayed unmatched. Germline loops: CDR1 SGHRS, CDR2 YFSETQ. The CDR3 runs to 15 residues. The whole variable domain, filled in from reference TRBV5-1 and TRBJ1-4, reads KAGVTQTPRYLIKTRGQQVTLSCSPISGHRSVSWYQQTPGQGLQFLFEYFSETQRNKGNFPGRFSGRQFSNSRSEMNVSTLELGDSALYLCASKRTGGENEKLFFGSGTQLSVL.

The chain couples TRBV18 to TRBJ2-7; 10 bases fit TRBD1. CDR3 size: 15 residues. CDR1 is KGHSH and CDR2 is LQKENI in the germline V gene. V shed 1 base, J shed 2 bases, and the junction held 2 bases outside the gene matches. DNA for the CDR3: TGTGCCAGCTCACCACGGGACAGGGGTCCCTACGAGCAGTACTTC. Protein sequence: CASSPRDRGPYEQYF.

The rearrangement uses TRBV6-5 and TRBJ2-1; TRBD2 matches at 13 bases. CDR1 and CDR2 (germline): MNHEY, SVGAGI. The CDR3 consists of 15 residues. The V gene end was trimmed by 4 bases and the J gene end by 5 bases; junction bases not matched to a gene: 2. The CDR3 here is CASSFGTSGNNEQFF. The DNA for the CDR3 is TGTGCCAGCAGTTTCGGGACTAGCGGGAACAATGAGCAGTTCTTC.

The V call is TRBV10-2, the J call TRBJ2-5; 10 positions match TRBD2. TRBJ2-7 matches the DNA end more closely, so the J call is doubtful. CDR3 size: 14 residues. Germline V CDR1 and CDR2: WSHSY, SAAADI. CDR3 nucleotide sequence: TGCGCCAGCAAGGTCTCTAGCGGGAGCTACGAGCAGTACTTC. Amino acid sequence: CASKVSSGSYEQYF.

V is TRBV7-9 and J is TRBJ2-3, with D possibly matching TRBD1 (5 bases). The length of the CDR3 is 14 residues. The germline V and J ends were trimmed by 7 bases and 2 bases, with 13 bases remaining between them. The germline V gene has CDR1 SEHNR and CDR2 FQNEAQ (reference sequence). CDR3 in DNA: TGTGCCAGCACCCCCAGACAGTACACAGATACGCAGTATTTT. It is translated as CASTPRQYTDTQYF.

The chain carries TRBV7-2 and TRBJ1-3; the D gene is possibly TRBD1 (6 bases). This CDR3 contains 15 residues. Trimming pared 5 bases from V and 0 bases from J, leaving 11 bases between. CDR1 and CDR2 (germline): SGHTA, FQGNSA. The CDR3 sequence: CASSPDSNSGNTIYF. DNA for the CDR3: TGTGCCAGCAGCCCGGACAGCAACTCTGGAAACACCATATATTTT.

V and J are TRBV5-1 and TRBJ2-6; D unclear. Germline CDR1 reads SGHRS; CDR2 reads YFSETQ. CDR3 length equals 16 residues. Trimming removed 0 bases at V and 0 bases at J, with 7 bases between. DNA of the CDR3: TGCGCCAGCAGCTTGGTAACGGTCTCTGGGGCCAACGTCCTGACTTTC. Its translation: CASSLVTVSGANVLTF.

This clone was counted many times. V and J are TRBV7-9 and TRBJ2-5; possibly TRBD2 for D (7 bases). The CDR3 totals 12 residues. Trimming took off 3 bases at V and 13 bases at J, with 15 bases between the two ends. Looked up from germline, CDR1 is SEHNR and CDR2 is FQNEAQ (reference sequence). CDR3 residues: CASSFSSGGGYF. The CDR3 DNA reads as TGTGCCAGCAGCTTTTCTAGCGGAGGGGGGTACTTC. Looking up the rest from reference TRBV7-9 and TRBJ2-5 gives the full variable domain: DTGVSQNPRHKITKRGQNVTFRCDPISEHNRLYWYRQTLGQGPEFLTYFQNEAQLEKSRLLSDRFSAERPKGSFSTLEIQRTEQGDSAMYLCASSFSSGGGYFGPGTRLLVL.

The CDR3, as DNA: TGTGCCAGCAGTTTTTCCGACAATACTGAAGCTTTCTTT. This sequence encodes CASSFSDNTEAFF. This chain connects TRBV6-5 to TRBJ1-1; D remains unclear. The V gene lost 4 bases and the J gene lost 5 bases, with 11 bases spanning the gap. CDR1 is MNHEY and CDR2 is SVGAGI in the germline V gene. This CDR3 comprises 13 residues.

The chain uses TRBV7-2 and TRBJ2-5; TRBD1 might be the D (6 bases). Trimming stripped 1 base from V and 4 bases from J, with 13 bases between. Germline assignment: CDR1 SGHTA and CDR2 FQGNSA. The CDR3 loop spans 15 amino acids. CDR3 nucleotide sequence: TGTGCCAGCAGCTTAGGAGGGAGAGGGGGAGAGACCCAGTACTTC. It encodes CASSLGGRGGETQYF.

The chain uses TRBV14 and TRBJ2-7, with TRBD1 matching over 9 bases. With V trimmed by 4 bases and J by 4 bases, 5 bases remained unmatched. The CDR3 contains 14 residues. The germline CDR1 and CDR2 sequences are SGHDN and FVKESK. CDR3 sequence reads: CASSRGQGPYEQYF. In DNA form, the CDR3 reads TGTGCCAGCAGCCGGGGACAGGGACCTTACGAGCAGTACTTC.

The chain combines TRBV19 with TRBJ1-3, with no clear D. V was clipped by 3 bases and J by 4 bases, with 7 bases between them. The CDR3 is 13 residues long. Germline CDR1 reads LNHDA; CDR2 reads SQIVND (reference sequence). DNA for the CDR3: TGTGCCAGTAGTATGCGGCAGGGAAACACCATATATTTT. This gives the protein CASSMRQGNTIYF.